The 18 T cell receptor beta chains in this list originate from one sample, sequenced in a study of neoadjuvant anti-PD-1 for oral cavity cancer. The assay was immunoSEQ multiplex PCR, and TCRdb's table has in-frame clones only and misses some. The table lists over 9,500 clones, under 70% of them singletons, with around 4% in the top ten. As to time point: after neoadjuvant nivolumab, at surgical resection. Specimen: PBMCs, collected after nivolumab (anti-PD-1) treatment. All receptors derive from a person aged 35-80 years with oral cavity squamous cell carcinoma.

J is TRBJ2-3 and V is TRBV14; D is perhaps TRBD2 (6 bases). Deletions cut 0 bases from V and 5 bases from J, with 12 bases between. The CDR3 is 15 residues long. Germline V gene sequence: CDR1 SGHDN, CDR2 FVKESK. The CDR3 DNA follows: TGTGCCAGCAGCCAAGACCGGGGGTGGGGAGATACGCAGTATTTT. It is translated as CASSQDRGWGDTQYF. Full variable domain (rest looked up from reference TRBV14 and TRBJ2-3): EAGVTQFPSHSVIEKGQTVTLRCDPISGHDNLYWYRRVMGKEIKFLLHFVKESKQDESGMPNNRFLAERTGGTYSTLKVQPAELEDSGVYFCASSQDRGWGDTQYFGPGTRLTVL.

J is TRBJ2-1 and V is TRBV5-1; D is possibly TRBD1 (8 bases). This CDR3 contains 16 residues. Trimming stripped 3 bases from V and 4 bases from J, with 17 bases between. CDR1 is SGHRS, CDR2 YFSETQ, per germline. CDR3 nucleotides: TGCGCCAGCAGCTCCCACCCACAGGGGGGGTACAATGAGCAGTTCTTC. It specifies CASSSHPQGGYNEQFF.

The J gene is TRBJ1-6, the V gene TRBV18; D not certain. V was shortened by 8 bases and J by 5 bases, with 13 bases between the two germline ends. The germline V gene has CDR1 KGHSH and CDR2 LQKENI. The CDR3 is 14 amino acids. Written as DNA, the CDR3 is TGTGCCAGCCAAGTTGGGTCCGATAATTCACCCCTCCACTTT. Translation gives CASQVGSDNSPLHF.

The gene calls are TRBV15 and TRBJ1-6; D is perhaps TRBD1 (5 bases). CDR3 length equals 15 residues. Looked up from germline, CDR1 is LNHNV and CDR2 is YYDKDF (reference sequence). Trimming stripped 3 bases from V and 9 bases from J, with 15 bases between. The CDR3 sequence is CATSSAGGGISPLHF. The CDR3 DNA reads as TGTGCCACCAGCAGTGCGGGGGGGGGTATTTCACCCCTCCACTTT.

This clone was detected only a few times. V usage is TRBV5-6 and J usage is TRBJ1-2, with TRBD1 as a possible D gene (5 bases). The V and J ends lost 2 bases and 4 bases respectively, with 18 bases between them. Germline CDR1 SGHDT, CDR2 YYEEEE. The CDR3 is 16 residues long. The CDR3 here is CASSLNSGLKVYGYTF. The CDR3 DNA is TGTGCCAGCAGCTTAAACTCAGGGTTAAAGGTCTATGGCTACACCTTC.

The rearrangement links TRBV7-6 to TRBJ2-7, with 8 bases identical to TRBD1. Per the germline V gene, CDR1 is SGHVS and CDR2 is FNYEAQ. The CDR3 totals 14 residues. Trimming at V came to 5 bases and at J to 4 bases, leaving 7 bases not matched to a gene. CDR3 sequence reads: CASSRDRGAYEQYF. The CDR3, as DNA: TGTGCCAGCAGCCGCGACAGGGGAGCTTACGAGCAGTACTTC.

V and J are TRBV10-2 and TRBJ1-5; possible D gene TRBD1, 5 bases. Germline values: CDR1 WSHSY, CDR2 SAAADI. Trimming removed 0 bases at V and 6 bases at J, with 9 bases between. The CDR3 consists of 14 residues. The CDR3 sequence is CASSESGARQPQHF. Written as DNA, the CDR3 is TGCGCCAGCAGTGAGTCAGGGGCCCGTCAGCCCCAGCATTTT.

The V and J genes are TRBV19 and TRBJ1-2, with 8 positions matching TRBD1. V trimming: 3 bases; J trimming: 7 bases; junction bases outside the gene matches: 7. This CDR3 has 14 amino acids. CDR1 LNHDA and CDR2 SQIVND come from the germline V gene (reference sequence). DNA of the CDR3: TGTGCCAGTAGTATTAGTCGGCAGGGGGCTGGCTACACCTTC. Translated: CASSISRQGAGYTF.

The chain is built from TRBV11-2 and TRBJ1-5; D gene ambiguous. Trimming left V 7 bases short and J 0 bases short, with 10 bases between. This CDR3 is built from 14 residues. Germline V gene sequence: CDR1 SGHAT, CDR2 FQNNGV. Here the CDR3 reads CASTPRHSNQPQHF. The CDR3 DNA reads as TGTGCCAGCACTCCTCGTCATAGCAATCAGCCCCAGCATTTT. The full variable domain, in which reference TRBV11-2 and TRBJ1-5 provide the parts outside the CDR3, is EAGVAQSPRYKIIEKRQSVAFWCNPISGHATLYWYQQILGQGPKLLIQFQNNGVVDDSQLPKDRFSAERLKGVDSTLKIQPAKLEDSAVYLCASTPRHSNQPQHFGDGTRLSIL.

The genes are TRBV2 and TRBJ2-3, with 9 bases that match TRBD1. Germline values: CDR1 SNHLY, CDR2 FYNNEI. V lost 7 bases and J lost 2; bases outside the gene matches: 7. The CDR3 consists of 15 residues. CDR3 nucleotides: TGTGCCAGCACCCTGACAGGGGGGAACACAGATACGCAGTATTTT. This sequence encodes CASTLTGGNTDTQYF. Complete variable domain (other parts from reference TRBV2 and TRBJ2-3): EPEVTQTPSHQVTQMGQEVILRCVPISNHLYFYWYRQILGQKVEFLVSFYNNEISEKSEIFDDQFSVERPDGSNFTLKIRSTKLEDSAMYFCASTLTGGNTDTQYFGPGTRLTVL.

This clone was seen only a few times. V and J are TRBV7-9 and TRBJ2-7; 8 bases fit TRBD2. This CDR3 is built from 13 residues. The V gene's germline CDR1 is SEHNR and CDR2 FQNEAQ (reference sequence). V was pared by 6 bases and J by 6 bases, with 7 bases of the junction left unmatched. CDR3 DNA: TGTGCCAGCAGTTCACCGGGACTAGGCGAGCAGTACTTC. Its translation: CASSSPGLGEQYF.

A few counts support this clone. CDR3 nucleotides: TGTGCCAGCAGTTTCGGGACAGGGGGGTTTCAGCCCCAGCATTTT. Translating gives CASSFGTGGFQPQHF. This sequence joins TRBV6-6 and TRBJ1-5; 11 nucleotides agree with TRBD1. Germline V lookup: CDR1 MNHNY, CDR2 SVGAGI (reference sequence). This CDR3 has 15 amino acids. The V gene end was trimmed by 4 bases and the J gene end by 6 bases; junction bases not matched to a gene: 5.

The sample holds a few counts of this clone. For the CDR3, the DNA is TGTGCCAGCAGTGATTATCGAAGGGCTTTCTTT. Its translation is CASSDYRRAFF. The chain is built from TRBV6-1 and TRBJ1-1; D is ambiguous. Germline V gene sequence: CDR1 MNHNS, CDR2 SASEGT. This CDR3 region has 11 residues. Deletions cut 3 bases from V and 11 bases from J, with 10 bases between.

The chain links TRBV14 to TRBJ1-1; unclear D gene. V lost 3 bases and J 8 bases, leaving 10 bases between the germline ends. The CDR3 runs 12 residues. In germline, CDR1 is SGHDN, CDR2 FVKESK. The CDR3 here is CASSHDTWEAFF. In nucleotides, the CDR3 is TGTGCCAGCAGCCATGACACGTGGGAAGCTTTCTTT. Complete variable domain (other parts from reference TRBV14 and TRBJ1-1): EAGVTQFPSHSVIEKGQTVTLRCDPISGHDNLYWYRRVMGKEIKFLLHFVKESKQDESGMPNNRFLAERTGGTYSTLKVQPAELEDSGVYFCASSHDTWEAFFGQGTRLTVV.

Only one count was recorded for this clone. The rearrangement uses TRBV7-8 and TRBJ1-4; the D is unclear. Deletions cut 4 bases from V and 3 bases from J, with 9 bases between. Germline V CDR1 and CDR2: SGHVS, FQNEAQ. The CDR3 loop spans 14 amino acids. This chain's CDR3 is CASSSPGPNEKLFF. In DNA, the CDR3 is TGTGCCAGCAGCTCACCGGGCCCTAATGAAAAACTGTTTTTT.

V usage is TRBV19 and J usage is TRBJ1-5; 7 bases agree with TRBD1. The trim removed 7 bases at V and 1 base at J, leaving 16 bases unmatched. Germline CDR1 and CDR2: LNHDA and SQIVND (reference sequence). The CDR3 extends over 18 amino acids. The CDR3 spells CASTSGTVGFRSNQPQHF. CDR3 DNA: TGTGCCAGTACCTCCGGGACAGTGGGCTTCAGGAGCAATCAGCCCCAGCATTTT. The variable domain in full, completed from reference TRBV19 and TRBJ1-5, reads DGGITQSPKYLFRKEGQNVTLSCEQNLNHDAMYWYRQDPGQGLRLIYYSQIVNDFQKGDIAEGYSVSREKKESFPLTVTSAQKNPTAFYLCASTSGTVGFRSNQPQHFGDGTRLSIL.

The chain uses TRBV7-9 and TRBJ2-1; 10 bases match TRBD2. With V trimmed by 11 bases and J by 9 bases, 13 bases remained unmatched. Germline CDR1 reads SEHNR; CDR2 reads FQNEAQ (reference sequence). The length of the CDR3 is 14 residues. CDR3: CAWGERGGRVEQFF. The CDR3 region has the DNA TGTGCCTGGGGTGAGCGGGGGGGCCGGGTTGAGCAGTTCTTC.

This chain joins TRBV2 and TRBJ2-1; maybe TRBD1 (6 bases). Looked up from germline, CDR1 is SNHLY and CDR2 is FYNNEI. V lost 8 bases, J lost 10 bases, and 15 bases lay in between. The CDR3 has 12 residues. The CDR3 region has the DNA TGTGCCAGCGGGGGCTCCCCTCGAGAGCAGTTCTTC. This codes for CASGGSPREQFF. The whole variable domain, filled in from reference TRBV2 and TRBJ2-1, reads EPEVTQTPSHQVTQMGQEVILRCVPISNHLYFYWYRQILGQKVEFLVSFYNNEISEKSEIFDDQFSVERPDGSNFTLKIRSTKLEDSAMYFCASGGSPREQFFGPGTRLTVL.